This T cell receptor beta chain was sequenced for a study of CD8+CD57+ T cells in acquired aplastic anemia. Sequenced patients had shown CD8+CD57+ cell expansion by flow cytometry. None of the patients had been given any therapy when their blood was sampled. This clonotype has only a few counts. The antigen is undetermined. Investigators profiled TCR beta VDJ and CDR3 from genomic DNA template. TCRdb itself ran the reads through MiXCR, one entry per CDR3 protein. This sample has roughly 170,000 distinct CDR3 sequences, with about 44% found just once. CDR1 is WSHSY, CDR2 SAAADI, per germline. V shed 3 bases and J shed 2 bases, with 6 bases lying between them. CDR3 size: 13 residues. Whole-study findings and limits: Patients had about 31 CD8+ CDR3 sequences in common with controls (the shared set).

The genes are TRBV10-2 and TRBJ2-3; no clear D. This TCR was sampled from a human donor with aplastic anemia. Sequenced: sorted CD4+, CD8+, or CD8+CD57+ T cells (not recorded which) from PBMCs. CDR3 in DNA: TGCGCCAGCAGTGATACAGCCACAGATACGCAGTATTTT. This encodes CASSDTATDTQYF.